Listed below are T cell receptor beta chains from one sample, sequenced in a study of blood T cell repertoires in COVID-19. Sequencing was performed with immunoSEQ multiplex PCR; in TCRdb, only in-frame clones are kept and a portion is missing. This sample has just under 150,000 clones, with 87% found just once. Sequenced sample: peripheral blood. The receptors derive from a man aged 50-59 years who had recovered from COVID-19. Both conserved end residues are part of each CDR3. The order of the fields is J gene, D gene, clone size, V gene, CDR3 DNA, CDR3 protein. The D gene is left open where the match is weak. Clone size is given for some rows only: seen once, a few or many times, or a class if the clone is expanded.

TRBJ2-1	.	.	TRBV6-1	TGTGCCAGCAGTGAAGGGCTTTACAATGAGCAGTTCTTC	CASSEGLYNEQFF
TRBJ2-5	TRBD1	.	TRBV5-4	TGTGCCAGCAGCCCCCGGACAGGGGTGATCCAAGAGACCCAGTACTTC	CASSPRTGVIQETQYF
TRBJ2-7	.	.	TRBV6-5	TGTGCCAGCAGGCCCGACAGTGGTGAGCAGTACTTC	CASRPDSGEQYF
TRBJ2-3	TRBD2	.	TRBV6-5	TGTGCCACCACAGCGGGGGGGGGCACAGATACGCAGTATTTT	CATTAGGGTDTQYF
TRBJ1-2	.	many	TRBV4-3	TGCGCCAGCAGCCACGAGACAGGATTAGCTAACTATGGCTACACCTTC	CASSHETGLANYGYTF
TRBJ2-6	.	.	TRBV5-6	TGTGCCAGCATTAGGGGTGAGTGGCCGCCGTCTGGGGCCAACGTCCTGACTTTC	CASIRGEWPPSGANVLTF
TRBJ2-1	.	.	TRBV7-2	TGTGCCAGCAGCAGAACAGGAAGAAGTGAGCAGTTCTTC	CASSRTGRSEQFF
TRBJ1-2	TRBD1	.	TRBV2	TGTGCCAGCAGAGCAGGGGGAACTAACTATGGCTACACCTTC	CASRAGGTNYGYTF
TRBJ2-5	.	once	TRBV30	TGTGCCTGGAGTCTAGAGATTCAAGAGACCCAGTACTTC	CAWSLEIQETQYF
TRBJ1-6	TRBD1	.	TRBV6-1	TGTGCCAGCAGCTATACCCGGGACAGGGCTTCACCCCTCCACTTT	CASSYTRDRASPLHF
TRBJ1-2	.	.	TRBV6-5	TGTGCCAGCAGTCAGGAGGGACGGCTGGGCTATGGCTACACCTTC	CASSQEGRLGYGYTF
TRBJ1-2	.	.	TRBV6-5	TGTGCCAGCAGTTACTCCGGGGGGGATGGCTACACCTTC	CASSYSGGDGYTF
TRBJ2-7	TRBD1	.	TRBV6-2/TRBV6-3	TGTGCCAGCAGGCCTACAGGGGGCGAGGACTCCTACGAGCAGTACTTC	CASRPTGGEDSYEQYF
TRBJ2-5	TRBD2	.	TRBV9	TGTGCCAGCAGCGTAGCGGGGGGGAACCGGCAAGAGACCCAGTACTTC	CASSVAGGNRQETQYF
TRBJ2-2	.	.	TRBV5-1	TGCGCCAGCAGCCTCGAGACTAGTAGCGGGGAGCTGTTTTTT	CASSLETSSGELFF
TRBJ2-2	TRBD2	once	TRBV7-2	TGTGCCAGCAGCTTAGATTTGTCTAGCGGGGGGTCCCCCGGGGAGCTGTTTTTT	CASSLDLSSGGSPGELFF
TRBJ2-3	TRBD2	.	TRBV4-3	TGCGCCAGCAGCCAAGACCGGGTGTTTGCGGGGGGGACTACTAGCACAGATACGCAGTATTTT	CASSQDRVFAGGTTSTDTQYF
TRBJ2-3	TRBD2	.	TRBV7-9	TGTGCCAGCAGCGGACTAGCGGGGGGATTCACAGATACGCAGTATTTT	CASSGLAGGFTDTQYF
TRBJ1-5	.	once	TRBV2	TGTGCCAGCAGTGAATCGCCAGACAGCACCAATCAGCCCCAGCATTTT	CASSESPDSTNQPQHF
TRBJ1-4	TRBD1	.	TRBV6-2/TRBV6-3	TGTGCCAGCAGTCCACAGGGGATCATTGAAAAACTGTTTTTT	CASSPQGIIEKLFF
TRBJ2-2	.	.	TRBV4-3	TGCGCCAGCAGCCAAGATGGAGGGGGCGGCGGGGAGCTGTTTTTT	CASSQDGGGGGELFF
TRBJ2-1	.	.	TRBV6-5	TGTGCCAGCAGTTACTCCTTTGAGCAGTTCTTC	CASSYSFEQFF
TRBJ1-1	TRBD1	.	TRBV19	TGTGCCAGTAGTTTGGGACAGGGCTGGATTGGAGGCACTGAAGCTTTCTTT	CASSLGQGWIGGTEAFF
TRBJ1-3	.	.	TRBV21-1	TGTGCCAGCAGCAAAGTTCGTGGCAGATTCCTCTCTGGAAACACCATATATTTT	CASSKVRGRFLSGNTIYF
TRBJ2-7	.	.	TRBV19	TGTGCCAGTAGTATGGGCCCATCTACTGCCTACGAGCAGTACTTC	CASSMGPSTAYEQYF
TRBJ2-1	.	.	TRBV24-1	TGTGCCACCAGTGATCCCCCCGACAATGAGCAGTTCTTC	CATSDPPDNEQFF
TRBJ2-3	.	.	TRBV6-2/TRBV6-3	TGTGCCAGCAGTGTACACTTAGCTAGCACAGATACGCAGTATTTT	CASSVHLASTDTQYF
TRBJ2-5	TRBD2	.	TRBV11-2	TGTGCCAGCAGCTTAGTCGGGGGGGGATCACAAGAGACCCAGTACTTC	CASSLVGGGSQETQYF
TRBJ1-1	.	once	TRBV3-1/TRBV3-2	TGTGCCAGCAGCCGGGGGGTGAACACTGAAGCTTTCTTT	CASSRGVNTEAFF
TRBJ2-3	.	.	TRBV20-1	TGCAGTGCTAGTTTCGGGGAACCAGATACGCAGTATTTT	CSASFGEPDTQYF
TRBJ1-1	TRBD1	.	TRBV5-1	TGCGCCAGCAGCTTCGTTTTAGACAGGGAGAACACTGAAGCTTTCTTT	CASSFVLDRENTEAFF
TRBJ2-2	.	.	TRBV6-6	TGTGCCAGCAGGGTACAGGTCACCGGGGAGCTGTTTTTT	CASRVQVTGELFF